The 2 T cell receptor beta chains below were found in one sample sequenced in a study of cytomegalovirus exposure and HLA in healthy donors. Primers for the PCR totalled 60 Vbeta and 13 Jbeta. TCRdb's copy holds only in-frame clones and misses some; the assay was immunoSEQ multiplex PCR. Of under 95,000 clones listed, around 80% are singletons. Sequencing input: PBMCs. These receptors all stem from a male donor in good health and CMV-seronegative.

The rearrangement links TRBV28 to TRBJ1-1; a possible D gene is TRBD1 (5 bases). The V gene's germline CDR1 is MDHEN and CDR2 SYDVKM. Trimming shortened V by 8 bases and J by 1 base, and 11 bases separated the two germline ends. The CDR3 length is 13 residues. CDR3 region: CASSIRENTEAFF. Here the CDR3 DNA reads TGTGCCAGCTCAATCAGGGAGAACACTGAAGCTTTCTTT.

As to this clone: Other DNA variants within this sample encode the same CDR3. This rearrangement joins TRBV5-8 to TRBJ2-1, with 7 nucleotides matching TRBD2. The V gene's germline CDR1 is SGHTS and CDR2 YDEGEE. This CDR3 spans 14 amino acids. The junction had 11 bases not matched to a gene; V was cut back by 6 bases and J by 8 bases. The CDR3, as DNA: TGTGCCAGCAATCGAGCGGGATGGATCGATGAGCAGTTCTTC. Residues: CASNRAGWIDEQFF.